The clone carrying this T cell receptor beta chain was seen a few times. For TCRbeta, the library was prepared with unique molecular identifiers. Each CDR3 protein is one row after TCRdb ran MiXCR on the PCR reads. The data contain about 480,000 distinct CDR3 sequences, about 12% of them singletons. The sample originates from a study of T-cell reconstitution after alpha-beta-depleted transplantation in children. Germline values: CDR1 MDHEN, CDR2 SYDVKM. The CDR3 consists of 17 residues. The germline V and J ends were trimmed by 1 base and 8 bases, with 21 bases remaining between them. The sequence came from a human donor who donated a stem cell graft to a child with combined immunodeficiency. The chain couples TRBV28 to TRBJ1-3, with a weak D call TRBD1 (6 bases). The specimen comprised PBMCs from the stem cell graft donor, sampled from the stem cell graft. The DNA of the CDR3 is TGTGCCAGCAGTTTATTTGCGGGGGCAGGGAAGTTGTACACCATATATTTT. Its translation: CASSLFAGAGKLYTIYF.